A selection of T cell receptor beta chains follows, all from one sample in a study of blood T cells in healthy people across ages. TCRdb recomputed calls from the 5' RACE reads with MiXCR, one row per CDR3 protein. The data contain approximately 770,000 distinct CDR3 sequences, roughly 60% of them singletons. Sequencing used blood. These receptors were collected from a man aged 25 to 40 in good health. Both conserved end residues are part of each CDR3. The order of the fields is V gene, D gene, CDR3 protein. D genes are given only for firm matches.

v_gene: TRBV12-3/TRBV12-4
d_gene: -
CDR3aa: CASSFEAGGDTQYF

v_gene: TRBV20-1
d_gene: TRBD2
CDR3aa: CSASGNTSGSTDTQYF

v_gene: TRBV15
d_gene: -
CDR3aa: CATSREDRYWEQFF

v_gene: TRBV20-1
d_gene: -
CDR3aa: CSARVNWGYNEQFF

v_gene: TRBV6-5
d_gene: -
CDR3aa: CASGQPGLVVETQYF

v_gene: TRBV5-1
d_gene: TRBD1
CDR3aa: CASEGDRINYGYTF

v_gene: TRBV28
d_gene: TRBD1
CDR3aa: CASSWDRQTGANVLTF

v_gene: TRBV15
d_gene: TRBD2
CDR3aa: CATGRDRGGQETQYF

v_gene: TRBV11-2
d_gene: -
CDR3aa: CASSSPGRRRGTDTQYF

v_gene: TRBV20-1
d_gene: -
CDR3aa: CSASLTSYEQYF

v_gene: TRBV28
d_gene: TRBD1
CDR3aa: CANKAGGTNQPQHF

v_gene: TRBV20-1
d_gene: TRBD2
CDR3aa: CSARVAGLGNEQFF

v_gene: TRBV20-1
d_gene: -
CDR3aa: CSARDNRWSSYNEQYF

v_gene: TRBV7-2
d_gene: TRBD1
CDR3aa: CASSLVGQEIYGYTF

v_gene: TRBV20-1
d_gene: -
CDR3aa: CSARRAGSNQPQHF

v_gene: TRBV20-1
d_gene: -
CDR3aa: CSARSRDTKFMNTEAFF

v_gene: TRBV6-6
d_gene: -
CDR3aa: CASSFSDPSSYNEQFF

v_gene: TRBV20-1
d_gene: -
CDR3aa: CSARRDFQEAFF

v_gene: TRBV6-2/TRBV6-3
d_gene: TRBD1
CDR3aa: CASSYSRQGETKFYEQYF

v_gene: TRBV6-6
d_gene: -
CDR3aa: CASHLWANEKLFF

v_gene: TRBV6-5
d_gene: -
CDR3aa: CASSYGDTKPGANVLTF

v_gene: TRBV6-5
d_gene: TRBD1
CDR3aa: CASRGTGEPGELFF

v_gene: TRBV5-1
d_gene: TRBD1
CDR3aa: CASSQGQPNEKLFF

v_gene: TRBV25-1
d_gene: -
CDR3aa: CASSDWGLTVIQYF

v_gene: TRBV7-2
d_gene: -
CDR3aa: CASGQLNQPQHF

v_gene: TRBV6-5
d_gene: TRBD2
CDR3aa: CASSRAGTSGQETQYF

v_gene: TRBV6-1
d_gene: -
CDR3aa: CASLGAPGDEKLFF

v_gene: TRBV7-2
d_gene: TRBD2
CDR3aa: CASSPVAGDQETQYF

v_gene: TRBV14
d_gene: -
CDR3aa: CASSLSPGLSRGNEQFF